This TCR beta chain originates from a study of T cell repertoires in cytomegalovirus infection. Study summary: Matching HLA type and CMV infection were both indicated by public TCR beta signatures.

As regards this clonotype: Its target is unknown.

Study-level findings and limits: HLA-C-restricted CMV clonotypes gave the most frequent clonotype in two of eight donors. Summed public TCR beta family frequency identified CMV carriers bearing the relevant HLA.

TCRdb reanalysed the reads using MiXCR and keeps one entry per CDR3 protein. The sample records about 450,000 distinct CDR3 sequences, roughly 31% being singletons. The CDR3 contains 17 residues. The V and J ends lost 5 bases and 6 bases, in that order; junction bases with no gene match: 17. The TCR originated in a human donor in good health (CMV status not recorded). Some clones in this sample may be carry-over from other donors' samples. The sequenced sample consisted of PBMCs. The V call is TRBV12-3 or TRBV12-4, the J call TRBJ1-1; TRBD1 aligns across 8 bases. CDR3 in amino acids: CASSLGQGGIQSSEAFF. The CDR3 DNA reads TGTGCCAGCAGTCTAGGACAGGGAGGGATACAAAGCTCTGAAGCTTTCTTT.